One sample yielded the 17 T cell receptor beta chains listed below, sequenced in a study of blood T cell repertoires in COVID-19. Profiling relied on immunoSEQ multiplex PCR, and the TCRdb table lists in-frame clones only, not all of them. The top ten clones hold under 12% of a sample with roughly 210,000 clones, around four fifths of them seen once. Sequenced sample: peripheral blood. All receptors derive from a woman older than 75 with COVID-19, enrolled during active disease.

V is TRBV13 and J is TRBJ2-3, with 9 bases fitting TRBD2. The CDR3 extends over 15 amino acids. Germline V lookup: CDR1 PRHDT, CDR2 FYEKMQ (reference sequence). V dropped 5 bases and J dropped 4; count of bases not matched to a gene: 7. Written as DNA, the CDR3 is TGTGCCAGCAGCCCGGCAGCGGGGGGCGCAGATACGCAGTATTTT. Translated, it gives CASSPAAGGADTQYF.

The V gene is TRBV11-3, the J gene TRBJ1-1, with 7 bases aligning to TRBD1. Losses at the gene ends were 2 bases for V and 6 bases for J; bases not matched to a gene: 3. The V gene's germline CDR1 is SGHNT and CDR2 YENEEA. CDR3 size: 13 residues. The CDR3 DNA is TGTGCCAGCAGCTTATTAACAGGGGCTGAAGCTTTCTTT. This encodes CASSLLTGAEAFF.

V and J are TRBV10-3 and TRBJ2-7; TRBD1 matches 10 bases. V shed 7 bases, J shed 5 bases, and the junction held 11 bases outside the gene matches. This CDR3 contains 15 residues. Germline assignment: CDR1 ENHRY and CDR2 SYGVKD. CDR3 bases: TGTGCCATCAATGACCCGGGACAGGGGAACAACGAGCAGTACTTC. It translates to CAINDPGQGNNEQYF.

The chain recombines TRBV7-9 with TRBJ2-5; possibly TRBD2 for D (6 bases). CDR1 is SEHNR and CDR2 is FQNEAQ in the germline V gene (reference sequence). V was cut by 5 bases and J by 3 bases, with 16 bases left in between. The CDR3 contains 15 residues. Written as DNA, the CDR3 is TGTGCCAGCAGCCTACCCTCAACTAGCAAAGAGACCCAGTACTTC. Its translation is CASSLPSTSKETQYF.

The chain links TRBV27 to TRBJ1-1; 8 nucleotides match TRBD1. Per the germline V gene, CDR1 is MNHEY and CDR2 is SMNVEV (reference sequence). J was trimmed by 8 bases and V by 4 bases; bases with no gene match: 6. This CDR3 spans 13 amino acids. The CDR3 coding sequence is TGTGCCAGCAGTTCCTCGGACAGGGACGAAGCTTTCTTT. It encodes CASSSSDRDEAFF.

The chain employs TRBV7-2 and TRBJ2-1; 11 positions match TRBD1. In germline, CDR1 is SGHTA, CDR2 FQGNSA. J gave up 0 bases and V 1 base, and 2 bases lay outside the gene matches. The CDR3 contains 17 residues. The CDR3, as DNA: TGTGCCAGCAGCTTAGTAGGGACAGGGGGCTCCTACAATGAGCAGTTCTTC. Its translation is CASSLVGTGGSYNEQFF.

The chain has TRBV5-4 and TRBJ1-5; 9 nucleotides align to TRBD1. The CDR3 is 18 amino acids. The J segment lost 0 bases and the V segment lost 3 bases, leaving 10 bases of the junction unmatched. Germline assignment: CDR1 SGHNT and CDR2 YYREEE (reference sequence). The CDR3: CASSSQPTGQGSNQPQHF. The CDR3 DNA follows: TGTGCCAGCAGCTCCCAACCGACGGGACAGGGTAGCAATCAGCCCCAGCATTTT.

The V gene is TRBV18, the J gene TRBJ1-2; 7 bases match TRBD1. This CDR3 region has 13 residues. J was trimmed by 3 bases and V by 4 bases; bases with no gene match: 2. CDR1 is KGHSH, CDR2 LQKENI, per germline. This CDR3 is CASSRDRDYGYTF. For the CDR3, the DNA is TGTGCCAGCTCACGAGACAGGGACTATGGCTACACCTTC.

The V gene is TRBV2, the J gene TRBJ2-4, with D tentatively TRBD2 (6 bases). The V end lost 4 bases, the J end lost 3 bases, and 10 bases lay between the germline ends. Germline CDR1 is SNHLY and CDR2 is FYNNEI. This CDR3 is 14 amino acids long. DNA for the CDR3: TGTGCCAGCAGTGGACTAGGAGGCAAAAACATTCAGTACTTC. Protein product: CASSGLGGKNIQYF.

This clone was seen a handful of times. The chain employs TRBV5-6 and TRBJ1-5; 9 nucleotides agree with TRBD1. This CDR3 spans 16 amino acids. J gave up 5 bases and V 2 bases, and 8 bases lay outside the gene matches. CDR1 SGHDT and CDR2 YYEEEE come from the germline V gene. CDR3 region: CASSLTTGTGYQPQHF. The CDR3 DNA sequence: TGTGCCAGCAGCTTAACTACCGGGACAGGGTATCAGCCCCAGCATTTT. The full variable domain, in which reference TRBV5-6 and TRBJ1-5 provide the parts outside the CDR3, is DAGVTQSPTHLIKTRGQQVTLRCSPKSGHDTVSWYQQALGQGPQFIFQYYEEEERQRGNFPDRFSGHQFPNYSSELNVNALLLGDSALYLCASSLTTGTGYQPQHFGDGTRLSIL.

The CDR3: CASSQRRGGEGINTEAFF. In DNA form, the CDR3 reads TGTGCCAGCAGCCAACGCCGAGGGGGTGAGGGGATAAACACTGAAGCTTTCTTT. The V and J genes are TRBV3-1 (or the pseudogene TRBV3-2) and TRBJ1-1, with D perhaps matching TRBD1 (6 bases). V lost 2 bases, J lost 2 bases, and 21 bases lay in between. There are 18 residues in the CDR3. CDR1 is LGHDT, CDR2 YNNKEL, per germline (reference sequence).

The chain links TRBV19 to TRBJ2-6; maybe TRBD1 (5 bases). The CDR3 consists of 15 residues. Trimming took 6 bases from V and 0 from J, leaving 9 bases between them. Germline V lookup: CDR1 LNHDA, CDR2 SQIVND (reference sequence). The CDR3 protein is CASRTALSGANVLTF. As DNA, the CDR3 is TGTGCCAGTAGGACAGCGCTCTCTGGGGCCAACGTCCTGACTTTC.

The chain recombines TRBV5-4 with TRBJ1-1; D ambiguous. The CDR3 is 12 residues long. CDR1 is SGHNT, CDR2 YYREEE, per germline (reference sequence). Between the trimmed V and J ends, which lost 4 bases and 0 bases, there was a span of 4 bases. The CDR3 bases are TGTGCCAGCAGCGCGCTGAACACTGAAGCTTTCTTT. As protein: CASSALNTEAFF.

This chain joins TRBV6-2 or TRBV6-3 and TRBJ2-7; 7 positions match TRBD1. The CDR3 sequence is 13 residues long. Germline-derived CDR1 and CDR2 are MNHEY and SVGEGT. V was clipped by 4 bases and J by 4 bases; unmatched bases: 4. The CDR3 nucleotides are TGTGCCAGCAGTTCCGCGGACAGGTACGAGCAGTACGTC. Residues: CASSSADRYEQYV.

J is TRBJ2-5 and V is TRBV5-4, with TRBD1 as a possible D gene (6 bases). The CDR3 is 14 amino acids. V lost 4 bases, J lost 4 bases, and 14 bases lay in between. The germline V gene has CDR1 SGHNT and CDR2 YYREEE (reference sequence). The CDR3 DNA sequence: TGTGCCAGCAGCCTCAGGGGAGTACGAGAGACCCAGTACTTC. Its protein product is CASSLRGVRETQYF. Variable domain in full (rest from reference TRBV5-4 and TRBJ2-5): ETGVTQSPTHLIKTRGQQVTLRCSSQSGHNTVSWYQQALGQGPQFIFQYYREEENGRGNFPPRFSGLQFPNYSSELNVNALELDDSALYLCASSLRGVRETQYFGPGTRLLVL.

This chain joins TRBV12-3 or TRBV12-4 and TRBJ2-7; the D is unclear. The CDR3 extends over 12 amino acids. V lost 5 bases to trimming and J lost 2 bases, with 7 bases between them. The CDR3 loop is CASSTTPYEQYF. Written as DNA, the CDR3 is TGTGCCAGCAGTACCACTCCCTACGAGCAGTACTTC.

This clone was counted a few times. This chain's CDR3 is CASSFRPTAGTEAFF. The DNA for the CDR3 is TGTGCCAGCAGCTTTCGCCCAACTGCTGGGACAGAAGCTTTCTTT. The rearrangement uses TRBV11-1 and TRBJ1-1; D perhaps matches TRBD1 (6 bases). V lost 3 bases and J lost 8, with 19 bases in between. The germline V gene has CDR1 SGHAT and CDR2 FQDESV (reference sequence). The CDR3 has 15 amino acids.